This T cell receptor beta chain was recorded in a study of metastatic and nonmetastatic thyroid tumors. Overall study: It was across blood and tumor or nodule tissue from malignant and benign thyroid patients that repertoires were compared.

On this clone: Its antigen is unknown.

No treatment had been given to any patient before thyroid surgery. Germline loops: CDR1 MNHNS, CDR2 SASEGT. Trimming shortened V by 7 bases and J by 3 bases, and 19 bases separated the two germline ends. The CDR3 is 15 amino acids. In the original processing: To classify distant metastasis in papillary thyroid cancer, a model was built from CDR3 differences across clinicopathological groups. TCRdb reanalyzed the PCR reads via MiXCR. These V and J calls are TCRdb output, not the study's own analysis. The sample holds about 40,000 clones, approximately 19% seen once. Notes on the study in general: Reported TCR beta diversity, measured in blood and tumor, was significantly higher for malignant thyroid tumors than for benign nodules.

The chain is built from TRBV6-1 and TRBJ2-7, with D possibly being TRBD1 (6 bases). Sequenced: tumor tissue. This TCR was recovered from a female donor with papillary thyroid cancer or a benign thyroid nodule (not recorded which). Some clones in this sample may be carry-over from other donors' samples. CDR3 sequence: CASTLFQDSFYEQYF. Written as DNA, the CDR3 is TGTGCCAGCACCCTCTTTCAGGACAGCTTCTACGAGCAGTACTTC.